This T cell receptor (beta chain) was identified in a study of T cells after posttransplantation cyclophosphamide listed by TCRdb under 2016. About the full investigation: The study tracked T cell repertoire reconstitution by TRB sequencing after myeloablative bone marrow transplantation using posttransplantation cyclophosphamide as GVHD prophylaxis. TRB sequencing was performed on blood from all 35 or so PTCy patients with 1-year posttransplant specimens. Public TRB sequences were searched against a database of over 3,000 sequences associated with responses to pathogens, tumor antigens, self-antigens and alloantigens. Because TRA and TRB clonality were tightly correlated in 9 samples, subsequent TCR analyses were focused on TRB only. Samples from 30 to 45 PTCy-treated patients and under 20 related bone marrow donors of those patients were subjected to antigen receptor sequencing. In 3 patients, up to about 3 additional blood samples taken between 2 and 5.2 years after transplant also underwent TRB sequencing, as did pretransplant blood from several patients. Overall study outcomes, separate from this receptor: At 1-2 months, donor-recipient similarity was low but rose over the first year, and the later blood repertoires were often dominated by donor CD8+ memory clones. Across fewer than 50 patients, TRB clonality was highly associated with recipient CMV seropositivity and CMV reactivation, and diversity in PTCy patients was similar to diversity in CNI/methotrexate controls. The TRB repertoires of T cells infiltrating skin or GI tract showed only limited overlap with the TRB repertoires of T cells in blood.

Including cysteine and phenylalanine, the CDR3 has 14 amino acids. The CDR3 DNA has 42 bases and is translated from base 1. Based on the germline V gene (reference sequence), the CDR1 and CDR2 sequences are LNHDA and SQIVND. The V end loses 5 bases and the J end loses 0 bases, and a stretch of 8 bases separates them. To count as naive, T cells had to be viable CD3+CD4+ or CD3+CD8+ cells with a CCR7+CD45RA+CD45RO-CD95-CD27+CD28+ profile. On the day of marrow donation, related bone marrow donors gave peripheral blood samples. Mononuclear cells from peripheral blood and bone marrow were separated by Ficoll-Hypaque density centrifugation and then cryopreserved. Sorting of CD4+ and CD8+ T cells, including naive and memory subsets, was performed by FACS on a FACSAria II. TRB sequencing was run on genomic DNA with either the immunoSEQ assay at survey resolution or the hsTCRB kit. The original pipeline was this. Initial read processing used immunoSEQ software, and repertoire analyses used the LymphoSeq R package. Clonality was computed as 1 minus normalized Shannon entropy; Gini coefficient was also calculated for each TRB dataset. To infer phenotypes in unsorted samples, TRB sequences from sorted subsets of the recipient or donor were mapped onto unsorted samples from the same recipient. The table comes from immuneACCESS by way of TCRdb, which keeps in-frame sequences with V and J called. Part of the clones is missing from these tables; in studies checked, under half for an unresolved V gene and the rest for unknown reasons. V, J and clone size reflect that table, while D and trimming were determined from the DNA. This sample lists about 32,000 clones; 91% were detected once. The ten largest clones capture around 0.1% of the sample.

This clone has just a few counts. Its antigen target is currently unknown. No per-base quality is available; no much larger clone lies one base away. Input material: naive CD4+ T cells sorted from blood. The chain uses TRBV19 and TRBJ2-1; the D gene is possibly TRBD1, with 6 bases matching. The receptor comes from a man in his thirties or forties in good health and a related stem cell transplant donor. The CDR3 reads CASSGQSSYNEQFF. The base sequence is TGTGCCAGTAGTGGACAGAGCTCCTACAATGAGCAGTTCTTC.